This paragraph reports one T cell receptor (beta chain). Its antigen is not identified. Germline values: CDR1 MDHEN, CDR2 SYDVKM. Trimming shortened V by 7 bases and J by 3 bases, and 12 bases separated the two germline ends. The CDR3 loop spans 14 amino acids. The sample is drawn from a study of cytomegalovirus exposure and HLA in healthy donors. Overall study results and limits: Productive rates of about 90% or about 30% were seen for most TCR beta V segments in an earlier analysis. A missense variant in DCLRE1C was later tied to TCR beta V- and J-gene trimming.

The primer mix had 60 Vbeta and 13 Jbeta primers. Generated by immunoSEQ multiplex PCR, the TCRdb table keeps only in-frame clones and is missing some. The sample shows 100,000 or so clones, 75% to 85% of them seen only once. The receptor comes from a man under 40 in good health and CMV-seropositive. The chain combines TRBV28 with TRBJ2-2; possible D gene TRBD1, 6 bases. The sequenced sample consisted of PBMCs. In DNA form, the CDR3 reads TGTGCCAGCAAGATAAGGACAGACACCGGGGAGCTGTTTTTT. Translation gives CASKIRTDTGELFF. Filled out from reference TRBV28 and TRBJ2-2, the complete variable domain reads DVKVTQSSRYLVKRTGEKVFLECVQDMDHENMFWYRQDPGLGLRLIYFSYDVKMKEKGDIPEGYSVSREKKERFSLILESASTNQTSMYLCASKIRTDTGELFFGEGSRLTVL.